The table lists the clone carrying this T cell receptor (beta chain) with a few counts. Its antigen remains unknown. Once RNA had been extracted, it was reverse transcribed into cDNA to act as the sequencing template. The method was immunoSEQ multiplex PCR; TCRdb's version includes in-frame clones alone and lacks a portion of them. Of about 190,000 clones listed, 60% are singletons. V lost 5 bases, J lost 4 bases, and 3 bases stayed unmatched. Germline-derived CDR1 and CDR2 are GTSNPN and SVGIG (reference sequence). The CDR3 contains 13 residues. The data derive from a study of CD8+ T cells in alopecia areata. Sample treatment: oral pan-JAK inhibitor, 5-10 mg twice daily. PBMCs were stained for CD3, CD4 and CD8, and CD4+ and CD8+ T cells were sorted. Points from the study as a whole: Possibly because of HLA-related factors, TCR sharing was less clear across patients than in mice. For lesional scalp, especially alopecia totalis/universalis, clonality was higher than in normal scalp.

This clonotype was sampled from a human donor with alopecia areata. The chain carries TRBV30 and TRBJ1-5, with 9 bases aligning to TRBD1. Sequenced material: CD4+ T cells sorted from blood, taken at week 24, from a patient treated with tofacitinib. The CDR3 spells CAWGQGWNQPQHF. In DNA form, the CDR3 reads TGTGCCTGGGGACAGGGGTGGAATCAGCCCCAGCATTTT.